This TCR beta chain was captured in a study of regulatory T cells in long-lasting Graves disease. Overall study findings and caveats: Reduced TCR diversity was observed in persistent Graves' patients versus newly diagnosed patients.

CDR3 size: 15 residues. CDR1 SGDLS and CDR2 YYNGEE come from the germline V gene. Time point of the sample: newly diagnosed GD, antithyroid drugs for less than 3 months. The TCR library was made from RNA that had been extracted from PBMCs in TRIzol. Construction of the TCR beta libraries employed iRepertoire HTBI primers in conjunction with Arm-PCR of CDR3 regions. From the multiplex PCR reads, TCRdb called clonotypes with MiXCR, one entry per CDR3 protein. The data hold a few hundred thousand distinct CDR3 sequences, with under 20% observed a single time. Worth noting for this clonotype: The antigen is undetermined. This clone may be a read error of a much larger clone one base away.

This sample also appeared in a second study, on T cells in Graves' hyperthyroidism and ophthalmopathy. From that report: Orbital computed tomography, thyroid ultrasound, serum thyroxine and TRAb, and clinical symptoms together informed the diagnoses.

The clonotype was recovered from a woman younger than 35 with Graves disease. The chain is built from TRBV9 and TRBJ2-1, with a weak D call TRBD1 (6 bases). The starting material was peripheral blood mononuclear cells (PBMCs), obtained at new diagnosis, from a patient treated with antithyroid drugs. CDR3 coding DNA: TGTGCCAGCAGCGCGGAACAGGGAACCTACAATGACCAGTTCTTC. The encoded protein is CASSAEQGTYNDQFF. The whole variable domain, remainder taken from reference TRBV9 and TRBJ2-1, is DSGVTQTPKHLITATGQRVTLRCSPRSGDLSVYWYQQSLDQGLQFLIQYYNGEERAKGNILERFSAQQFPDLHSELNLSSLELGDSALYFCASSAEQGTYNDQFFGPGTRLTVL.